Below, one TCR beta chain is given with its context. The antigen is undetermined. The sample originates from a study of human T cells and chemical hapten exposure. Points from the study as a whole: Significantly greater numbers of large CDR3 similarity clusters came from expanded TCRs than from controls. Patch test score tracked positively with PT1 expanded TCR counts.

Germline-derived CDR1 and CDR2 are SQVTM and ANQGSEA. Trimming took 4 bases from V and 7 from J, leaving 10 bases between them. The CDR3 consists of 11 residues. MiXCR, run by TCRdb on the RACE reads, gives a single entry per CDR3 protein. The repertoire includes some 89,000 distinct CDR3 sequences, roughly a tenth of them detected once, and 2.5% sits in the top ten. Time point defined: patch test 2, 6 weeks after DPC sensitization. The treatment here: therapeutic diphenylcyclopropenone sensitization with weekly scalp DPC. The V call is TRBV29-1, the J call TRBJ1-1, with D perhaps TRBD1 (6 bases). The sequence derives from a woman aged 25-40 years with alopecia areata. Some clones in this sample may be carry-over from other donors' samples. Specimen: whole blood, collected in connection with sensitization to the hapten diphenylcyclopropenone (DPC). CDR3 loop: CSVGGGGEAFF. CDR3 sequence (DNA): TGCAGCGTTGGGGGGGGCGGTGAAGCTTTCTTT.